The 14 T cell receptor beta chains listed next were all sequenced from one sample in a study of cytomegalovirus exposure and HLA in healthy donors (dated by TCRdb to 2017 to 2019). Library generation was performed with the immunoSEQ multiplex PCR assay. For the multiplex PCR, a mixture combining 60 forward primers for TCR Vbeta segments and 13 reverse primers for TCR Jbeta segments was used. TCRdb stores this immuneACCESS table with in-frame sequences only. Part of the clones is absent; in the studies checked, under half of the shortfall reflects unresolved V genes, and no reason is known for the rest. The sample includes 110,000 to 150,000 clones, with around 80% observed a single time. The biggest ten clones account for around 4.5% of the sample. The material sequenced was PBMCs. Receptors were obtained from a woman between 40 and 50 years old in good health and CMV-seropositive.

The chain has TRBV5-6 and TRBJ1-1; the match to TRBD1 covers 8 bases. The junction had 12 bases not matched to a gene; V was cut back by 3 bases and J by 11 bases. The CDR3 sequence is 14 residues long. The V gene's germline CDR1 is SGHDT and CDR2 YYEEEE. The CDR3 bases are TGTGCCAGCAGCTCGGGGGACAGGAAGAAGGGCGCTTTCTTT. It translates to CASSSGDRKKGAFF.

The chain couples TRBV2 to TRBJ2-2, with 12 bases aligning to TRBD2. V lost 6 bases, J lost 5 bases, and 7 bases stayed unmatched. The germline CDR1 and CDR2 sequences are SNHLY and FYNNEI. This CDR3 has 16 residues. The CDR3 coding sequence is TGTGCCAGCAGAAGACTAGCGGGAGCGGATACCGGGGAGCTGTTTTTT. It encodes CASRRLAGADTGELFF.

The V gene is TRBV2, the J gene TRBJ1-4; D call uncertain. CDR1 and CDR2 from the germline V gene are SNHLY and FYNNEI. The CDR3 extends over 13 amino acids. V lost 7 bases, J lost 4 bases, and 10 bases lay in between. CDR3 nucleotide sequence: TGTGCCAGCATACGGGGTGTTAATGAAAAACTGTTTTTT. This codes for CASIRGVNEKLFF.

The V and J genes are TRBV10-3 and TRBJ2-7; maybe TRBD1 (7 bases). The CDR3 extends over 16 amino acids. V was trimmed by 3 bases and J by 0 bases, leaving 15 bases between them. Germline values: CDR1 ENHRY, CDR2 SYGVKD. DNA for the CDR3: TGTGCCATCAGTGAAGGAGCAGGGGGGTTCTCCTACGAGCAGTACTTC. Residues: CAISEGAGGFSYEQYF.

This clone has only a few counts. V usage is TRBV28 and J usage is TRBJ1-3, with no clear D. The CDR3 extends over 14 amino acids. CDR1 MDHEN and CDR2 SYDVKM come from the germline V gene. V lost 6 bases and J 0 bases, leaving 9 bases between the germline ends. The CDR3 sequence: CASRPRLSGNTIYF. The CDR3 bases are TGTGCCAGCAGGCCGAGACTCTCTGGAAACACCATATATTTT.

The chain is built from TRBV14 and TRBJ1-2; maybe TRBD1 (5 bases). Trimming took 4 bases from V and 2 from J, leaving 8 bases between them. The CDR3 has 13 residues. CDR1 and CDR2 from the germline V gene are SGHDN and FVKESK. CDR3 sequence reads: CASSRQQNYGYTF. The CDR3 region has the DNA TGTGCCAGCAGCCGACAGCAGAACTATGGCTACACCTTC.

This rearrangement joins TRBV10-3 to TRBJ1-4; TRBD1 might be the D (6 bases). Germline CDR1 is ENHRY and CDR2 is SYGVKD. The V and J ends lost 5 bases and 7 bases respectively, with 17 bases between them. The CDR3 contains 15 residues. The CDR3 here is CAISWSQGQGEKLFF. In DNA form, the CDR3 reads TGTGCCATCAGTTGGTCCCAGGGGCAGGGTGAAAAACTGTTTTTT.

This chain links TRBV6-6 with TRBJ1-2; D possibly corresponds to TRBD1 (6 bases). The CDR3 length is 13 residues. CDR1 and CDR2 from the germline V gene are MNHNY and SVGAGI (reference sequence). Trimming left V 5 bases short and J 4 bases short, with 11 bases between. The CDR3 loop reads CASSPDRSYGYTF. The CDR3 DNA reads TGTGCCAGCAGTCCAGACAGGTCCTATGGCTACACCTTC.

This chain connects TRBV27 to TRBJ2-7; 10 bases match TRBD1. The V gene end was trimmed by 5 bases and the J gene end by 7 bases; junction bases not matched to a gene: 5. The CDR3 length is 13 residues. Germline V gene lookup returns CDR1 MNHEY and CDR2 SMNVEV (reference sequence). The DNA for the CDR3 is TGTGCCAGCAGTCGACAGGGGGCTGGGGAGCAGTACTTC. Its translation is CASSRQGAGEQYF.

This chain links TRBV27 with TRBJ2-5; TRBD1 aligns across 10 bases. CDR1 is MNHEY and CDR2 is SMNVEV in the germline V gene (reference sequence). The V and J ends lost 6 bases and 5 bases, in that order; junction bases with no gene match: 3. This CDR3 has 13 amino acids. The CDR3 DNA is TGTGCCAGCAGCCCGGGACAGGGGGAGACCCAGTACTTC. Its translation: CASSPGQGETQYF.

This chain uses TRBV28 with TRBJ1-3; 9 nucleotides align to TRBD1. Germline V CDR1 and CDR2: MDHEN, SYDVKM. V shed 2 bases, J shed 9 bases, and the junction held 17 bases outside the gene matches. CDR3 length equals 18 residues. The CDR3 reads CASSLRGSWRTGESTIYF. For the CDR3, the DNA is TGTGCCAGCAGTTTAAGGGGGTCGTGGAGGACAGGGGAGAGCACCATATATTTT.

The chain recombines TRBV30 with TRBJ2-5, with TRBD1 as a possible D gene (5 bases). The end of the DNA aligns better with TRBJ2-7, so the J call may be wrong. The germline V gene has CDR1 GTSNPN and CDR2 SVGIG (reference sequence). CDR3 length equals 15 residues. Here the CDR3 DNA reads TGTGCCTGGAGCCCCAGGGCAGTCCCTTACTACGAGCAGTACTTC. It translates to CAWSPRAVPYYEQYF.

This chain joins TRBV10-3 and TRBJ2-2; 7 bases match TRBD2. In germline, CDR1 is ENHRY, CDR2 SYGVKD. V was clipped by 4 bases and J by 5 bases; unmatched bases: 7. This CDR3 region has 15 residues. As DNA, the CDR3 is TGTGCCATCAGTGGCGCCCAGGGAGGGACCGGGGAGCTGTTTTTT. Protein product: CAISGAQGGTGELFF.

This clone has only one observation. The CDR3 coding sequence is TGTGCTAGTGGTCCCTCTCCCTACGAGCAGTACTTC. Its protein product is CASGPSPYEQYF. The chain carries TRBV12-5 and TRBJ2-7; D is unresolved. V lost 5 bases and J 2 bases, leaving 7 bases between the germline ends. The germline V gene encodes CDR1 LGHNT and CDR2 FRNRAP. The CDR3 sequence is 12 residues long.